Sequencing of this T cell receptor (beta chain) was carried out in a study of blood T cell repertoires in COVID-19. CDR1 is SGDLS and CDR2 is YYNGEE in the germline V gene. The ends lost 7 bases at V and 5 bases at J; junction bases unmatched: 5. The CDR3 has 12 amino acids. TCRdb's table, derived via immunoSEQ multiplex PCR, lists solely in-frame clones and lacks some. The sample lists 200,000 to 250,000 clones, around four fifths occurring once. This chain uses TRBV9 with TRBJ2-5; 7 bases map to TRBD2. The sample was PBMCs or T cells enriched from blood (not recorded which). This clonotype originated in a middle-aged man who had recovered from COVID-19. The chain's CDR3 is CASAAGGETQYF. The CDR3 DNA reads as TGTGCCAGCGCGGCCGGGGGGGAGACCCAGTACTTC.